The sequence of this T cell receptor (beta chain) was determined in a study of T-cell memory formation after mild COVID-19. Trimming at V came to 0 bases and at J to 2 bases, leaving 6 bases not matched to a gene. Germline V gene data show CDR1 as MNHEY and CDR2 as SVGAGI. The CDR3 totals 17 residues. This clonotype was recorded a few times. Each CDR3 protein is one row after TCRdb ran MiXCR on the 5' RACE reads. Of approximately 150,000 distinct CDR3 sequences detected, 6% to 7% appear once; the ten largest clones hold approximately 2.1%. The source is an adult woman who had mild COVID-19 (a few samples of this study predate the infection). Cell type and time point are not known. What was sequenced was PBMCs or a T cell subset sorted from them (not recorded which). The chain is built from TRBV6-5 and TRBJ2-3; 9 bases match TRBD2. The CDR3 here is CASSYSPSGTFTDTQYF. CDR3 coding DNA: TGTGCCAGCAGTTACTCTCCTAGCGGGACCTTCACAGATACGCAGTATTTT.